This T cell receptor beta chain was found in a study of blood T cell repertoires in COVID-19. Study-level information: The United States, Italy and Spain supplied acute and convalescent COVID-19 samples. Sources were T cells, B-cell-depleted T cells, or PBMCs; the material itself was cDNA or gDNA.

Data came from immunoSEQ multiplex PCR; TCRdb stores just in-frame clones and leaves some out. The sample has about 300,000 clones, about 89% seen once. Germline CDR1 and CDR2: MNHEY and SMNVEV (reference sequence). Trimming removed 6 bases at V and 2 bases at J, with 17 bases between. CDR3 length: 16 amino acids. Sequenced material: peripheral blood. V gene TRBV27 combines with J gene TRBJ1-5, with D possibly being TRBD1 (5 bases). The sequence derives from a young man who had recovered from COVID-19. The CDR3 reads CASSRRGGNGNQPQHF. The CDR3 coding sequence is TGTGCCAGCAGCCGCCGGGGGGGAAACGGCAATCAGCCCCAGCATTTT.